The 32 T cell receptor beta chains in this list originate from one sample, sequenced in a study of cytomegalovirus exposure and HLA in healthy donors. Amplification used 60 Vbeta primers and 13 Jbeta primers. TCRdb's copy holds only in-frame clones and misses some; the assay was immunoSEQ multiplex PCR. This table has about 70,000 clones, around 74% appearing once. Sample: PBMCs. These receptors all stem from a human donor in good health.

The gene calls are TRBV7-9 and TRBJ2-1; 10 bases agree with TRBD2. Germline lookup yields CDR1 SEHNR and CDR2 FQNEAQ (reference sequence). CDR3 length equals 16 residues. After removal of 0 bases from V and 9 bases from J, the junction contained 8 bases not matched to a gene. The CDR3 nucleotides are TGTGCCAGCAGCTTAGCCCTAGCGGGAGTCGTCGGTGAGCAGTTCTTC. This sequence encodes CASSLALAGVVGEQFF.

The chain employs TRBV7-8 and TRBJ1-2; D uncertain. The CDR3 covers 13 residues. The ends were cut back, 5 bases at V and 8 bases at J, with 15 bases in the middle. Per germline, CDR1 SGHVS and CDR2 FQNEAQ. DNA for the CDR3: TGTGCCAGCAGCCGTGGGAGGGTGGAGGGCTACACCTTC. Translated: CASSRGRVEGYTF.

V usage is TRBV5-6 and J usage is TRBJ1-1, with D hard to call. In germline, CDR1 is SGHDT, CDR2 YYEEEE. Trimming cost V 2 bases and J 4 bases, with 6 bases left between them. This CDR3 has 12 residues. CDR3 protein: CASSFASTEAFF. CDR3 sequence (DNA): TGTGCCAGCAGCTTTGCCAGCACTGAAGCTTTCTTT. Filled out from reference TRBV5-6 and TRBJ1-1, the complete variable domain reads DAGVTQSPTHLIKTRGQQVTLRCSPKSGHDTVSWYQQALGQGPQFIFQYYEEEERQRGNFPDRFSGHQFPNYSSELNVNALLLGDSALYLCASSFASTEAFFGQGTRLTVV.

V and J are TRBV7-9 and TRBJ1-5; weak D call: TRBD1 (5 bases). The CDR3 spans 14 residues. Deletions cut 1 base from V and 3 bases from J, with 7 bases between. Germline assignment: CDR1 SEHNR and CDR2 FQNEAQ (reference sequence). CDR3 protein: CASSLGGDNQPQHF. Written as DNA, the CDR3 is TGTGCCAGCAGCTTAGGGGGCGACAATCAGCCCCAGCATTTT. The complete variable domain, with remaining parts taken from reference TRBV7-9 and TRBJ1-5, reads DTGVSQNPRHKITKRGQNVTFRCDPISEHNRLYWYRQTLGQGPEFLTYFQNEAQLEKSRLLSDRFSAERPKGSFSTLEIQRTEQGDSAMYLCASSLGGDNQPQHFGDGTRLSIL.

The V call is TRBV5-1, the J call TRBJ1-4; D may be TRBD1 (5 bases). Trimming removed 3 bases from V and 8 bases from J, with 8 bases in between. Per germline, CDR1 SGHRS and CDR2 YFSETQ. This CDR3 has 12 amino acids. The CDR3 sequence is CASSWGGEKLFF. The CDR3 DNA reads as TGCGCCAGCAGCTGGGGGGGAGAAAAACTGTTTTTT.

CDR3 amino acids: CASKKEPSEKASYNEQFF. DNA for the CDR3: TGCGCCAGCAAAAAGGAGCCTAGCGAGAAGGCTTCCTACAATGAGCAGTTCTTC. The V and J genes are TRBV4-1 and TRBJ2-1; maybe TRBD2 (6 bases). CDR1 is MGHRA and CDR2 is YSYEKL in the germline V gene. V shed 7 bases and J shed 1 base, with 23 bases lying between them. This CDR3 region has 18 residues.

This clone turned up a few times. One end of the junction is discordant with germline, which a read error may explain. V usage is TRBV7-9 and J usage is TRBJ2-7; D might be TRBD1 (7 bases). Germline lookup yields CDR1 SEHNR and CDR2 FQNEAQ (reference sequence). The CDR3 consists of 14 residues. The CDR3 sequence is CASSRGTVSHEQYF. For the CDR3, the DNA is TGTGCCAGCAGCCGCGGGACAGTCTCCCACGAGCAGTACTTC. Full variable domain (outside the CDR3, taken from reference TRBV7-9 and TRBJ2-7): DTGVSQNPRHKITKRGQNVTFRCDPISEHNRLYWYRQTLGQGPEFLTYFQNEAQLEKSRLLSDRFSAERPKGSFSTLEIQRTEQGDSAMYLCASSRGTVSHEQYFGPGTRLTVT.

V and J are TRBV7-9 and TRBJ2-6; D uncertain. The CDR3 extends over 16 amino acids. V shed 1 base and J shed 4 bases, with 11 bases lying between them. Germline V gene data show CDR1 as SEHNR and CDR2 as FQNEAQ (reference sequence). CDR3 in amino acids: CASSLGDVVGANVLTF. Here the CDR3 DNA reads TGTGCCAGCAGCTTAGGCGATGTGGTGGGGGCCAACGTCCTGACTTTC.

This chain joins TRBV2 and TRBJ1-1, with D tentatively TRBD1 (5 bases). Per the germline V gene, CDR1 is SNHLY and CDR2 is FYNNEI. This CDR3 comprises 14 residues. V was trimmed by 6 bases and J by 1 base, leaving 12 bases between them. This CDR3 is CASREQGTNTEAFF. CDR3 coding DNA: TGTGCCAGCAGAGAGCAGGGAACGAACACTGAAGCTTTCTTT. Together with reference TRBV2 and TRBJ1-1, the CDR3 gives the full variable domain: EPEVTQTPSHQVTQMGQEVILRCVPISNHLYFYWYRQILGQKVEFLVSFYNNEISEKSEIFDDQFSVERPDGSNFTLKIRSTKLEDSAMYFCASREQGTNTEAFFGQGTRLTVV.

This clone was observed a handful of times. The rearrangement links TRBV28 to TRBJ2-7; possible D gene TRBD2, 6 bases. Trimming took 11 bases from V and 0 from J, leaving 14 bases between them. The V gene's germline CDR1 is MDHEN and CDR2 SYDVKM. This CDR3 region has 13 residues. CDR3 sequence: CASKAGSSYEQYF. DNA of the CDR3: TGTGCCTCCAAAGCGGGTAGCTCCTACGAGCAGTACTTC.

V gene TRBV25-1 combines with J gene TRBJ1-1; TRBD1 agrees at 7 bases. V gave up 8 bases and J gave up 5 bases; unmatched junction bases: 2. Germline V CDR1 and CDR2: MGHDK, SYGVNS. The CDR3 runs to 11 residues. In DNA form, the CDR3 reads TGTGCCAGCGGCAGGGGGACTGAAGCTTTCTTT. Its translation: CASGRGTEAFF.

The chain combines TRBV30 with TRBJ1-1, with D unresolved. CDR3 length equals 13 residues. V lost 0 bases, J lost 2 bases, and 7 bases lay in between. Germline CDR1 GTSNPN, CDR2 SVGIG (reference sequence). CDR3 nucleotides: TGTGCCTGGAGTGTACGACTAAACACTGAAGCTTTCTTT. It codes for CAWSVRLNTEAFF.

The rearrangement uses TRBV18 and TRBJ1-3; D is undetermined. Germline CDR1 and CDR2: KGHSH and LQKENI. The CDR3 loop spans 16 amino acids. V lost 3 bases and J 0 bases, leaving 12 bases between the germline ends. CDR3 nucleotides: TGTGCCAGCTCACCCCTAGGCGGGAGCTCTGGAAACACCATATATTTT. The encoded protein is CASSPLGGSSGNTIYF. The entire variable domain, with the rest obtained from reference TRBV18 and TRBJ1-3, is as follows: NAGVMQNPRHLVRRRGQEARLRCSPMKGHSHVYWYRQLPEEGLKFMVYLQKENIIDESGMPKERFSAEFPKEGPSILRIQQVVRGDSAAYFCASSPLGGSSGNTIYFGEGSWLTVV.

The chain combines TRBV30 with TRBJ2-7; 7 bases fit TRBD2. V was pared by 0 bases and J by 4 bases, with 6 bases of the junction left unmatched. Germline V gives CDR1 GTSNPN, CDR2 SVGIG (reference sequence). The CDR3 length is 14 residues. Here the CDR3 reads CAWSVGGRRYEQYF. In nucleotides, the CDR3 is TGTGCCTGGAGTGTCGGCGGGAGACGGTACGAGCAGTACTTC.

CDR3 DNA sequence: TGTGCCAGCAGCTCCGGGACAGGGGGCGAGAATGAGCAGTTCTTC. Translated, it gives CASSSGTGGENEQFF. This chain connects TRBV27 to TRBJ2-1; 12 nucleotides align to TRBD1. V lost 6 bases and J lost 7; bases outside the gene matches: 7. The length of the CDR3 is 15 residues. CDR1 MNHEY and CDR2 SMNVEV come from the germline V gene (reference sequence).

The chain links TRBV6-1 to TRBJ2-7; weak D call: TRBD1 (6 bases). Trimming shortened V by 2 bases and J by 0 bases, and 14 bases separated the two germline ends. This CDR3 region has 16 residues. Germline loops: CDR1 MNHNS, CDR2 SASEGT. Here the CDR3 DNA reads TGTGCCAGCAGTGAACGCCCAGGGGATAGCTCCTACGAGCAGTACTTC. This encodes CASSERPGDSSYEQYF.

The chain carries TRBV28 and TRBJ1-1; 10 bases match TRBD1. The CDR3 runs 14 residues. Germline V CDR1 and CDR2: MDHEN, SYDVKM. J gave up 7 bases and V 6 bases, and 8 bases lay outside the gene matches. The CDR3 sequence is CASSRIGTGVEAFF. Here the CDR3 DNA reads TGTGCCAGCAGCCGTATCGGGACAGGGGTTGAAGCTTTCTTT. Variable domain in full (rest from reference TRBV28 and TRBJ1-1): DVKVTQSSRYLVKRTGEKVFLECVQDMDHENMFWYRQDPGLGLRLIYFSYDVKMKEKGDIPEGYSVSREKKERFSLILESASTNQTSMYLCASSRIGTGVEAFFGQGTRLTVV.

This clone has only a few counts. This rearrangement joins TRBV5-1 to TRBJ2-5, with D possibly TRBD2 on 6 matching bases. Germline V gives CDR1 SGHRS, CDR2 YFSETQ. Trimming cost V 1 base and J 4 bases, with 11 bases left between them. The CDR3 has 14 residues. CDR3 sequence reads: CASSLNPGRETQYF. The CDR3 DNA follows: TGCGCCAGCAGCTTGAACCCCGGGAGAGAGACCCAGTACTTC.

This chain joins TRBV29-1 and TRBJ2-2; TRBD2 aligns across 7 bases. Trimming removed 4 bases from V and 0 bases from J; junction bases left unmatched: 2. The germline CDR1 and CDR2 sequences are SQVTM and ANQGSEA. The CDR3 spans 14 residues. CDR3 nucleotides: TGCAGCGTTGGTGGACTAGCGAACACCGGGGAGCTGTTTTTT. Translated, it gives CSVGGLANTGELFF.

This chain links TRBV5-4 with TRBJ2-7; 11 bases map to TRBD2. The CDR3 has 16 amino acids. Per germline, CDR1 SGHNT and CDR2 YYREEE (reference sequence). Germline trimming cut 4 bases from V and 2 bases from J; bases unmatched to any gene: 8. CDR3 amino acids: CASSILLAGVTYEQYF. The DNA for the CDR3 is TGTGCCAGCAGCATACTACTAGCGGGGGTTACCTACGAGCAGTACTTC.

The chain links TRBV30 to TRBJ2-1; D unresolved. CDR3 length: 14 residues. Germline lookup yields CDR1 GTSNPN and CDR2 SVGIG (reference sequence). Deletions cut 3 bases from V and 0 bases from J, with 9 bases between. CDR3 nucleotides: TGTGCCTGGAGGGGCCGTCCCTCCTACAATGAGCAGTTCTTC. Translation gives CAWRGRPSYNEQFF.

CDR3 nucleotides: TGCGCCAGCAGCCCGACGGGACTAGGGGGCACAGATACGCAGTATTTT. It is translated as CASSPTGLGGTDTQYF. The chain links TRBV5-1 to TRBJ2-3, with 8 bases lining up with TRBD2. Germline V gene lookup returns CDR1 SGHRS and CDR2 YFSETQ. The CDR3 sequence is 16 residues long. V lost 4 bases and J lost 1; bases outside the gene matches: 8.

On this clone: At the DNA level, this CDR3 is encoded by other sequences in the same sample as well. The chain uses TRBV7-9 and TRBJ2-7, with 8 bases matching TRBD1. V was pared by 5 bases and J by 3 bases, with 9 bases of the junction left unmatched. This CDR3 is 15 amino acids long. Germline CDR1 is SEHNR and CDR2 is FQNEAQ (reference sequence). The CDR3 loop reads CASSGAGTGLYEQYF. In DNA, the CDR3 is TGTGCCAGCAGCGGGGCCGGGACAGGTCTCTACGAGCAGTACTTC.

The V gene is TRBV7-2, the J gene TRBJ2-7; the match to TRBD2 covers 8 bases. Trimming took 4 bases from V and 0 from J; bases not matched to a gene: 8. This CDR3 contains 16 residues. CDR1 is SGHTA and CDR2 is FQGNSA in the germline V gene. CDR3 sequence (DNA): TGTGCCAGCAGCTCCTTAGCGGGAAAACTCTCCTACGAGCAGTACTTC. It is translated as CASSSLAGKLSYEQYF.

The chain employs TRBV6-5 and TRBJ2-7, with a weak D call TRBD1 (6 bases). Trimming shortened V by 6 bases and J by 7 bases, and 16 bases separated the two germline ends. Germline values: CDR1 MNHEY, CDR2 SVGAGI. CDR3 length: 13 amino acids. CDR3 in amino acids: CASSWAGAGEQYF. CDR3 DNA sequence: TGTGCCAGCAGCTGGGCAGGGGCAGGTGAGCAGTACTTC.

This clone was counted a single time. The CDR3 region is CASSYTPGGNQPQHF. Here the CDR3 DNA reads TGCGCCAGCAGCTACACTCCAGGGGGCAATCAGCCCCAGCATTTT. The chain employs TRBV5-1 and TRBJ1-5; D is possibly TRBD1 (6 bases). There are 15 residues in the CDR3. Germline V gives CDR1 SGHRS, CDR2 YFSETQ. V gave up 3 bases and J gave up 2 bases, with 12 bases separating them.

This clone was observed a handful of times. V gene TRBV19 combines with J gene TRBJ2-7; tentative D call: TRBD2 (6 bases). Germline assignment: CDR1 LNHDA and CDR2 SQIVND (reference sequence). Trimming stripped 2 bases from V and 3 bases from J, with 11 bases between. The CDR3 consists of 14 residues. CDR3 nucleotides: TGTGCCAGTAGTATAAGAACTAGCTTCTACGAGCAGTACTTC. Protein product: CASSIRTSFYEQYF.

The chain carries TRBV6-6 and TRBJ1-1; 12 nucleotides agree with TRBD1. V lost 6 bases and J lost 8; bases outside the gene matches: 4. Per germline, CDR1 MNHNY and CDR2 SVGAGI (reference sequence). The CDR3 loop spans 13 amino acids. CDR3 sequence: CASRSGTGGEAFF. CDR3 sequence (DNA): TGTGCCAGCAGGTCCGGGACAGGGGGCGAAGCTTTCTTT.

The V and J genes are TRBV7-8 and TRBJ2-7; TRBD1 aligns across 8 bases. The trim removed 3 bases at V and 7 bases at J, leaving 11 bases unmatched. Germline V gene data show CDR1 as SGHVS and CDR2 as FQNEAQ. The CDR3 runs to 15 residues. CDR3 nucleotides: TGTGCCAGCAGCTTCGCCGGACAGGGTGGGAGGGAGCAGTACTTC. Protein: CASSFAGQGGREQYF.

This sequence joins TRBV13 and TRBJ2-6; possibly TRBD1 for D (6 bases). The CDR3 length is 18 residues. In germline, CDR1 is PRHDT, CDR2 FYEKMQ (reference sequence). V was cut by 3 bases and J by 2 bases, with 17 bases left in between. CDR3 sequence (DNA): TGTGCCAGCAGCTTTTTTACGGACTCAGGGGCTGGGGCCAACGTCCTGACTTTC. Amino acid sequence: CASSFFTDSGAGANVLTF.

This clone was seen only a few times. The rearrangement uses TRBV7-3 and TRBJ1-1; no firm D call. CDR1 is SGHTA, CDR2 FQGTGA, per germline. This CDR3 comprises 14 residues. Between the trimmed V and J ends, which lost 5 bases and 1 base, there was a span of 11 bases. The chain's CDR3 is CASSTGERNTEAFF. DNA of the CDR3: TGTGCCAGCAGCACGGGTGAACGGAACACTGAAGCTTTCTTT.

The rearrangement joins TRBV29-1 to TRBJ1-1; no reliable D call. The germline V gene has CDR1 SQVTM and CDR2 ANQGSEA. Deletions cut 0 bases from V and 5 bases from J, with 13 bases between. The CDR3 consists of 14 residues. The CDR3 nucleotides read TGCAGCGTTGAAGAGGCGGGGATCCGAACTGAAGCTTTCTTT. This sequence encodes CSVEEAGIRTEAFF.